The T cell receptor beta chain described here comes from a study of OX40 agonist ivuxolimab in advanced cancers. Regarding the complete study: The costimulatory receptor OX40 (CD134) was targeted by ivuxolimab, a fully human IgG2 agonistic monoclonal antibody. The paper reports the monotherapy dose-escalation portion (N of about 52 patients) of the phase I ivuxolimab trial. The point of sequencing TCRbeta in the periphery was to test whether ivuxolimab changed TCR sequence diversity and drove clonal T-cell expansion. Among the approximately 54 dose-escalation patients, about 19 had hepatocellular carcinoma, about 15 melanoma, 9 renal cell carcinoma and 9 head and neck cancer. Intravenous ivuxolimab was administered to patients every 2 weeks at six dose levels: 0.01, 0.1, 0.3, 1.5, 3 and 10 mg/kg. Patients were allowed to have had prior anti-PD-1, anti-PD-L1 or anti-CTLA-4 therapy, and 30% to 40% of the dose-escalation patients had been treated with checkpoint inhibitors. Three dose-escalation patients achieved partial responses, one with hepatocellular carcinoma and two with cutaneous melanoma. In the dose-escalation cohort, 75% to 90% of patients were male, and the mean age was around 65 years with a range of roughly 23 to 90.

Comments on this clone: Its antigen has not been determined. No base quality values were provided; no much bigger clone lies one nucleotide off.

Summary of the overall study and its limitations: Low levels of normalized T-cell clonal expansion were also seen in some patients who did not respond. In the 0.1-3.0 mg/kg groups, partial responders were among the patients with the lowest normalized peripheral clonal expansion, particularly in CD8+ T cells. After ivuxolimab, more expanded clones were found on average in CD8+ T cells than in CD4+ T cells. At doses of 0.1 to 3.0 mg/kg, clonal expansion of both CD4+ and CD8+ blood T cells was observed from baseline to week 6. Antigen specificity was not determined for the clonally expanded peripheral T cells.

Genomic DNA was isolated from the sorted cells so that the TCRbeta CDR3 region could be sequenced. The immunoSEQ Assay was used for sequencing of TCRbeta CDR3 regions. The clones in this table, taken by TCRdb from immuneACCESS, are in-frame only. Not every clone is retained; where verified, under half of the shortfall comes from an unresolved V gene, and the cause of the rest is unknown. The table for this sample lists 65,000 to 90,000 clones; approximately 78% of them were counted only once. Approximately 5.1% of the sample belongs to the ten largest clones. Patients with a history of autoimmune disease or receiving systemic immunosuppression were excluded from the trial. In every dose cohort, peripheral blood was drawn for TCR sequencing at baseline, cycle 4 day 1, and cycle 7 day 1. The samples were drawn from a first-in-human, open-label, multicenter phase I dose-escalation trial of ivuxolimab. Adults with locally advanced or metastatic melanoma, renal cell carcinoma, hepatocellular carcinoma or head and neck squamous cell carcinoma were enrolled in the trial. Before TCR sequencing, CD4+ and CD8+ T cells were separately sorted from peripheral blood.

At the junction V is shortened by 5 bases and J by 2 bases; bases outside the gene matches: 13. The germline V gene sets CDR1 to SGHTA and CDR2 to FQGNSA. Its CDR3 holds 17 amino acids, cysteine through phenylalanine. The DNA shown is the 51-base CDR3, in frame from base 1. This chain joins TRBV7-2 to TRBJ2-3, with 7 middle bases fitting TRBD2. This clonotype was sampled from an adult with an advanced solid tumor such as melanoma, head and neck, liver or kidney cancer. Sample: CD4+ or CD8+ T cells sorted from blood, taken in a trial of the OX40 agonist ivuxolimab. The CDR3 loop reads CASSPPFGAGDTDTQYF. The nucleotide sequence is given as TGTGCCAGCAGCCCCCCTTTCGGGGCGGGGGACACAGATACGCAGTATTTT.